The 7 T cell receptor beta chains listed next were all sequenced from one sample in a study of T cell repertoires in cytomegalovirus infection. TCRdb independently ran MiXCR on the reads; one entry per CDR3 protein. The profile shows about 740,000 distinct CDR3 sequences, approximately 34% of them singletons. The sequencing sample was made of PBMCs. The receptors stem from a human donor in good health (CMV status not recorded). Some clones in this sample may be carry-over from other donors' samples.

This clonotype has ten or more counts. The J gene is TRBJ1-3, the V gene TRBV7-2; D is ambiguous. The CDR3 contains 15 residues. Trimming cost V 2 bases and J 0 bases, with 8 bases left between them. Per germline, CDR1 SGHTA and CDR2 FQGNSA. The CDR3 reads CASSLFLSSGNTIYF. The CDR3 DNA follows: TGTGCCAGCAGCTTATTCCTGAGCTCTGGAAACACCATATATTTT.

CDR3 residues: CASSFRDRAYEQYF. The CDR3 DNA reads as TGTGCCAGCAGCTTCCGGGACCGAGCCTACGAGCAGTACTTC. The chain links TRBV7-9 to TRBJ2-7; D is perhaps TRBD1 or TRBD2 (5 bases each). Germline V gives CDR1 SEHNR, CDR2 FQNEAQ (reference sequence). V was clipped by 3 bases and J by 2 bases, with 11 bases between them. This CDR3 is built from 14 residues. Full variable domain (outside the CDR3, taken from reference TRBV7-9 and TRBJ2-7): DTGVSQNPRHKITKRGQNVTFRCDPISEHNRLYWYRQTLGQGPEFLTYFQNEAQLEKSRLLSDRFSAERPKGSFSTLEIQRTEQGDSAMYLCASSFRDRAYEQYFGPGTRLTVT.

The V and J genes are TRBV5-8 and TRBJ1-2; maybe TRBD1 (6 bases). This CDR3 comprises 15 residues. V was pared by 5 bases and J by 8 bases, with 22 bases between. Per germline, CDR1 SGHTS and CDR2 YDEGEE. The CDR3 DNA reads TGTGCCAGCAGATACCGGGGGCGAATGAAGGGCGGCTACACCTTC. Protein: CASRYRGRMKGGYTF.

The chain uses TRBV9 and TRBJ2-3; D perhaps matches TRBD2 (6 bases). In germline, CDR1 is SGDLS, CDR2 YYNGEE. The CDR3 has 14 residues. Trimming pared 1 base from V and 4 bases from J, leaving 10 bases between. CDR3 bases: TGTGCCAGCAGCGTAACCTCGGGGGCAGATACGCAGTATTTT. It encodes CASSVTSGADTQYF.

The chain uses TRBV28 and TRBJ2-6; D is undetermined. The CDR3 totals 16 residues. Germline V CDR1 and CDR2: MDHEN, SYDVKM. Trimming took 3 bases from V and 2 from J, leaving 11 bases between them. CDR3 residues: CASSFTVRAGANVLTF. The CDR3 DNA is TGTGCCAGCAGTTTCACTGTAAGGGCTGGGGCCAACGTCCTGACTTTC.

This clonotype was detected many times. The J gene is TRBJ2-7, the V gene TRBV12-3 or TRBV12-4; no clear D. The CDR3 sequence is 12 residues long. V lost 5 bases and J lost 4, with 9 bases in between. CDR3 in DNA: TGTGCCAGCAGTCCCTCAAGATACGAGCAGTACTTC. This sequence encodes CASSPSRYEQYF.

This rearrangement joins TRBV11-1 to TRBJ1-2, with D unclear. The CDR3 totals 15 residues. The germline V gene has CDR1 SGHAT and CDR2 FQDESV (reference sequence). The V end was cut by 11 bases, the J end by 3 bases, with 22 bases between. CDR3: CAGILDAQVDYGYTF. DNA of the CDR3: TGTGCCGGCATCTTAGACGCTCAGGTCGACTATGGCTACACCTTC.